The clone carrying this TCR beta chain occurred once. This specimen belongs to a study of blood T cell repertoires in COVID-19. The overall study: PBMCs, B-cell-depleted T cells, or T cells provided the cDNA or gDNA that made up the material.

Trimming pared 0 bases from V and 7 bases from J, leaving 9 bases between. Germline V gene sequence: CDR1 SQVTM, CDR2 ANQGSEA. The CDR3 is 12 amino acids. Methods used by the authors: Quantification of nucleated cells was approximated via reference gene primer amplification. Method: immunoSEQ multiplex PCR; TCRdb's copy keeps in-frame clones and lacks some. D and trimming were read from the DNA, whereas the V and J calls and clone size are those reported in that table. The data hold under 150,000 clones, with 75% to 90% observed a single time. This chain joins TRBV29-1 and TRBJ1-1; D is unclear. Material: peripheral blood. The TCR comes from an older woman with COVID-19, enrolled during active disease. DNA for the CDR3: TGCAGCGTTGAAGATGCTCCAGTTGAAGCTTTCTTT. Its translation: CSVEDAPVEAFF.